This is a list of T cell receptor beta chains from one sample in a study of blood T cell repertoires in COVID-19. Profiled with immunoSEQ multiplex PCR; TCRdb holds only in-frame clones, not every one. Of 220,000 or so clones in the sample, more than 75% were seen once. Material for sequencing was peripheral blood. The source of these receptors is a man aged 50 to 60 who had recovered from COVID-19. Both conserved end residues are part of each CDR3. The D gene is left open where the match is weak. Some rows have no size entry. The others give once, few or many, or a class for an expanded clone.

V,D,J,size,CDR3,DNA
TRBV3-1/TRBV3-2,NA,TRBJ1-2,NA,CASTASTAPVGYTF,TGTGCCAGCACTGCGTCCACAGCCCCTGTCGGCTACACCTTC
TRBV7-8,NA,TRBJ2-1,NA,CASSLAEGSYNEQFF,TGTGCCAGCAGCTTAGCGGAGGGTTCCTACAATGAGCAGTTCTTC
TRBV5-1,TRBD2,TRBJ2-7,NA,CASSPKGLAGAYEQYF,TGCGCCAGCAGCCCAAAAGGACTAGCGGGAGCCTACGAGCAGTACTTC
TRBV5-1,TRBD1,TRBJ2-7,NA,CASSLQGGYEQYF,TGCGCCAGCAGCCTACAGGGGGGCTACGAGCAGTACTTC
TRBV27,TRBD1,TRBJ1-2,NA,CASSSDRGGGYTF,TGTGCCAGCAGTTCGGACAGGGGTGGTGGCTACACCTTC
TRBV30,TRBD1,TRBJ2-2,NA,CAWSQGARTGELFF,TGTGCCTGGAGCCAGGGGGCAAGGACCGGGGAGCTGTTTTTT
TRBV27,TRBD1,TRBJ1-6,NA,CASTLTGGHNSPLHF,TGTGCCAGCACCCTAACAGGGGGCCATAATTCACCCCTCCACTTT
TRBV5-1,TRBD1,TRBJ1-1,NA,CASSTQDRGHSNTEAFF,TGCGCCAGCAGCACGCAGGACAGGGGGCATTCGAACACTGAAGCTTTCTTT
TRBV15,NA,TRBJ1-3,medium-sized,CATSRDFARPPGNTIYF,TGTGCCACCAGCAGAGATTTTGCCAGGCCGCCAGGAAACACCATATATTTT
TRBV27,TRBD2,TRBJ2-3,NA,CASSKLAGGGTDTQYF,TGTGCCAGCAGTAAACTAGCGGGAGGGGGCACAGATACGCAGTATTTT
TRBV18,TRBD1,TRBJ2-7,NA,CASSPLQGSNEQYF,TGTGCCAGCTCACCACTACAGGGGAGCAACGAGCAGTACTTC
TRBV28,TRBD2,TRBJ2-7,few,CASNLSGRPPYEQYF,TGTGCCAGCAACCTAAGCGGGAGGCCTCCCTACGAGCAGTACTTC
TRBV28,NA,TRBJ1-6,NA,CASSSPDPGKTPLHF,TGTGCCAGCAGTTCTCCGGATCCAGGGAAGACACCCCTCCACTTT
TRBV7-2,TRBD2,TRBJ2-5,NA,CASSLNPGLAGEETQYF,TGTGCCAGCAGCTTAAACCCGGGACTAGCGGGAGAAGAGACCCAGTACTTC
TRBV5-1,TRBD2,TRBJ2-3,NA,CASSLTGGSTDTQYF,TGCGCCAGCAGCTTGACGGGAGGTAGCACAGATACGCAGTATTTT
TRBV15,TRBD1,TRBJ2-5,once,CATSSGTGGQETQYF,TGTGCCACCAGCAGCGGGACAGGGGGACAAGAGACCCAGTACTTC
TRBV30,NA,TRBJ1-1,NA,CAWSRDAGGAFF,TGTGCCTGGAGTCGGGACGCCGGGGGAGCTTTCTTT
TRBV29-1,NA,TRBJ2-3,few,CSVVFRRAKIGEDTQYF,TGCAGCGTTGTCTTTCGTAGGGCCAAGATCGGGGAAGATACGCAGTATTTT
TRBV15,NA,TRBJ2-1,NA,CATSRAGRASANSYNEQFF,TGTGCCACCAGCAGAGCGGGTAGGGCTAGCGCCAACTCCTACAATGAGCAGTTCTTC
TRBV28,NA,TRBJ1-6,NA,CASSKGVRNSPLHF,TGTGCCAGCAGTAAGGGGGTTCGGAATTCACCCCTCCACTTT
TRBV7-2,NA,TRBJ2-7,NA,CASGPQDIFYEQYF,TGTGCCAGCGGCCCTCAGGACATTTTCTACGAGCAGTACTTC
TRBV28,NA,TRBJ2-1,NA,CASSSGASTFYNEQFF,TGTGCCAGCAGTTCTGGAGCGTCTACCTTCTACAATGAGCAGTTCTTC
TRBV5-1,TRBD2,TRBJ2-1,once,CASSSLGSSGSSHYNEQFF,TGCGCCAGCAGCTCTCTTGGGTCTAGCGGGAGTTCCCACTACAATGAGCAGTTCTTC
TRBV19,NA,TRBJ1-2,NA,CASRDLLRSPYGYTF,TGTGCCAGTAGAGACTTGTTACGGTCGCCCTATGGCTACACCTTC
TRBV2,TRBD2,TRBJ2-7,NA,CASSAGLAGDGLRYEQYF,TGTGCCAGCAGTGCGGGACTAGCGGGAGACGGTCTGAGGTACGAGCAGTACTTC
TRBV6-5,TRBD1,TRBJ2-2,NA,CASRSGTDRGELFF,TGTGCCAGCAGGTCCGGGACAGATCGGGGGGAGCTGTTTTTT
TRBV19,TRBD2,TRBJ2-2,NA,CASSIRGANTGELFF,TGTGCCAGTAGTATCCGGGGGGCGAACACCGGGGAGCTGTTTTTT
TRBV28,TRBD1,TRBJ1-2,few,CASSALGQVGGYTF,TGTGCCAGCAGCGCCCTGGGACAGGTGGGTGGCTACACCTTC
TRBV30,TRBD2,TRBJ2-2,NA,CAWSFRTRARNTGELFF,TGTGCCTGGAGTTTCAGGACTAGGGCTAGGAACACCGGGGAGCTGTTTTTT
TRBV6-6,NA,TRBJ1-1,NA,CASSYSQALAFF,TGTGCCAGCAGTTACTCGCAGGCGTTAGCTTTCTTT
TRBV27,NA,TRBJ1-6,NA,CASSLERGARAPLHF,TGTGCCAGCAGTTTGGAACGGGGGGCTAGGGCACCCCTCCACTTT